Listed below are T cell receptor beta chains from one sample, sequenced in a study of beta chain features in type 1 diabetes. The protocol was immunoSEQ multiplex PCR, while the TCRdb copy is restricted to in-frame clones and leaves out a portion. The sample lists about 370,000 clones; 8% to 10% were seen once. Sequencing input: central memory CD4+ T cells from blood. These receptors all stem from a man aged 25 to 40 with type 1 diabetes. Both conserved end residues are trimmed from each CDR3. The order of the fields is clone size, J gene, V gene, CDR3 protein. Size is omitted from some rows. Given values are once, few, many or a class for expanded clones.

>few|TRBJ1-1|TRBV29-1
SVTEAF
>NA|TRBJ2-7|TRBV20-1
SARDEPEQY
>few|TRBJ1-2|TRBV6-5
ASSEVPYGYT
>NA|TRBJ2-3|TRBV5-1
ASSRRDRTTHTDTQY
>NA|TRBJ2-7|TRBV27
ASRTGTGGSEQY
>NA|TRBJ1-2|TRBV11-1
ASSLGQGVRYT
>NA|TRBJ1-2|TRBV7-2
ASSLLGSGYT
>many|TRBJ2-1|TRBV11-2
ASSFGLGTGEQF
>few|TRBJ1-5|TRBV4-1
ASSQDETDSWPQH
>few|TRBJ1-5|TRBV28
ASSFGGGVQPQH
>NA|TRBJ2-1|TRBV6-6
ASSYRTSGHNEQF
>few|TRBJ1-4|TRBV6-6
ASGPDDEKLF
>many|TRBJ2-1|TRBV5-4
ASSLWTSGKNEQF
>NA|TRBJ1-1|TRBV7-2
ASSGQPNTEAF
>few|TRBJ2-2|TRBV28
ASSFPSAGELF
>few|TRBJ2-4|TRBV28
ASSSEFLAKNIQY
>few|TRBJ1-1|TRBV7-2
ASSSNRGTEAF
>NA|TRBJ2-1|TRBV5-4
ASSHTGGAGNEQF
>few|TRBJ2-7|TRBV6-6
ASSYQDGGGYEQY
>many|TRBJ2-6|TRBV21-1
ASSKDGGTGANVLT
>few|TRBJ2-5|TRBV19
ASSYSAGTVQETQY
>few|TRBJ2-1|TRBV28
ASIERVYNEQF
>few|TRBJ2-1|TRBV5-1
ASSLTQLAEALPRNEQF
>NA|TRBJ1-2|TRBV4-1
ASSQSTGLWGYT
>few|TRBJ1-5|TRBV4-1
ASSPLGSASSNQPQH
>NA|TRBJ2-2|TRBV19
ASFGTFNTGELF
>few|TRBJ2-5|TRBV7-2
ASSLVGRGRWETQY
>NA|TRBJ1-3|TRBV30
AWSGLRNTIY
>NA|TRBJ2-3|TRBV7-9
ASSSEMDTQY
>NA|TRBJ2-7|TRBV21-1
ASYHRRNEQY
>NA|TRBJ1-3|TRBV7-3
ASSGQGGNTIY
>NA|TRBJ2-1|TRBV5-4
ASSPGLAGDNEQF
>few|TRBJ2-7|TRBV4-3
ASSQDLRTSGPYKQY
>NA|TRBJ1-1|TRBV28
ASSPFLMNTEAF
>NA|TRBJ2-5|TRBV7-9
ASSFSGQETQY
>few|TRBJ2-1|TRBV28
ASSWYNEQF
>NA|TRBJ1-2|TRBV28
ASNSQGANYGYT
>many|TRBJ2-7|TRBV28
ASSPMAGGYSYEQY
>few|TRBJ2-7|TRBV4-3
ASSQETGPYEQY
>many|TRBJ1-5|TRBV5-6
ASSLQGGWNQPQH
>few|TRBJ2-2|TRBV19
ASSTQEAGELF
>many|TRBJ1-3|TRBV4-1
ASSQGAVSSGNTIY
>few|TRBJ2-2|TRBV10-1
ASSAGGTGELF
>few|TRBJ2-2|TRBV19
ASTKLPGLASGELF
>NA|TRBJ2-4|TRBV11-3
ASSLGTGLAKNIQY
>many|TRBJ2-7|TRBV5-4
ASSLDQGTGEQY